Described below is a single T cell receptor beta chain sequence and its context. Researchers ran the PCR with 60 Vbeta and 13 Jbeta primers. Only in-frame clones appear in the TCRdb table, and some are missing; sequencing was by immunoSEQ multiplex PCR. Among some 200,000 clones listed, 77% were seen once. These data belong to a study of cytomegalovirus exposure and HLA in healthy donors. Germline CDR1 is KGHSH and CDR2 is LQKENI. Trimming pared 7 bases from V and 0 bases from J, leaving 13 bases between. The length of the CDR3 is 15 residues. The source is a woman aged 55-75 years in good health and CMV-seropositive. V gene TRBV18 combines with J gene TRBJ1-3; D gene uncertain. The sequenced sample was PBMCs. CDR3 coding DNA: TGTGCCAGCTATCTAGACGGAACCTCTGGAAACACCATATATTTT. Translation: CASYLDGTSGNTIYF.